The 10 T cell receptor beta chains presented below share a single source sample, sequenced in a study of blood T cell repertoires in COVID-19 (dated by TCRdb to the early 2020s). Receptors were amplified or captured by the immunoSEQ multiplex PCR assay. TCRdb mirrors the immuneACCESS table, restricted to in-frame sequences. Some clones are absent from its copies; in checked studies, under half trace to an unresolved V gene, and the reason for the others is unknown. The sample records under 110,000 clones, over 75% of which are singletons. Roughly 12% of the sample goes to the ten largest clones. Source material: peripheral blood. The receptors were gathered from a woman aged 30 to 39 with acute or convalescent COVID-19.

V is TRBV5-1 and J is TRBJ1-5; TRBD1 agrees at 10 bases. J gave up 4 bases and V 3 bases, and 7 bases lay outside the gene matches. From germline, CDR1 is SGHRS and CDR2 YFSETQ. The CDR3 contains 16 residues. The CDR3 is CASSWGGQGRNQPQHF. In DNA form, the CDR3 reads TGCGCCAGCAGCTGGGGGGGACAGGGGAGGAATCAGCCCCAGCATTTT.

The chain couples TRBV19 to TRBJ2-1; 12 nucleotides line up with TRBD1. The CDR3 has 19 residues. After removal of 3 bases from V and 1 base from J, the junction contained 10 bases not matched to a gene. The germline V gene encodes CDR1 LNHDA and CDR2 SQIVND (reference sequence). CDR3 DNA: TGTGCCAGTAGTATCAGGGGACAGGGGGCGATCCTTTCCTACAATGAGCAGTTCTTC. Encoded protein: CASSIRGQGAILSYNEQFF.

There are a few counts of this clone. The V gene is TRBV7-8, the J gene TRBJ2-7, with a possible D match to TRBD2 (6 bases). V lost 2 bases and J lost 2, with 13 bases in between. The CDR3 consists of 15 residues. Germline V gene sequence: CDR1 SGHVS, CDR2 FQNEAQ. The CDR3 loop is CASSLFRGSPYEQYF. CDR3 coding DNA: TGTGCCAGCAGCTTATTCCGGGGGAGCCCCTACGAGCAGTACTTC.

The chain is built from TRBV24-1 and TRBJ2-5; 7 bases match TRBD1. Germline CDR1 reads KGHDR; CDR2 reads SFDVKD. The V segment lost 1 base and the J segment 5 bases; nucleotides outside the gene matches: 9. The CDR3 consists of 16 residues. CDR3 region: CATSDFRTGQLETQYF. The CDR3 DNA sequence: TGTGCCACCAGTGATTTCCGAACGGGACAGTTGGAGACCCAGTACTTC.

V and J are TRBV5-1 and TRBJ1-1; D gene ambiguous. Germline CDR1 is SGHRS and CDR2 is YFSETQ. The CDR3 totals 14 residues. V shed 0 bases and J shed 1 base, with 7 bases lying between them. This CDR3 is CASSLAAGNTEAFF. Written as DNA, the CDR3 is TGCGCCAGCAGCTTGGCCGCGGGGAACACTGAAGCTTTCTTT.

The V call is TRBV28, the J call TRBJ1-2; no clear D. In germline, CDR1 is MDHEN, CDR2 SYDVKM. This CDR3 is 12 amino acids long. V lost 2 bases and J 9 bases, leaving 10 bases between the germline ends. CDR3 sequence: CASSLPTISYTF. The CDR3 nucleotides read TGTGCCAGCAGTTTACCGACAATTAGCTACACCTTC.

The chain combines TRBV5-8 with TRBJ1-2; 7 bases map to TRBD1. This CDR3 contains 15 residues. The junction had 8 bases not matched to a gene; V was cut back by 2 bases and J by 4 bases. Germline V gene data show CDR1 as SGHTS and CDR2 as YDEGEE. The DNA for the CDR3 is TGTGCCAGCAGCTTAACATTGGGACAGATCTATGGCTACACCTTC. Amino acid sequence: CASSLTLGQIYGYTF.

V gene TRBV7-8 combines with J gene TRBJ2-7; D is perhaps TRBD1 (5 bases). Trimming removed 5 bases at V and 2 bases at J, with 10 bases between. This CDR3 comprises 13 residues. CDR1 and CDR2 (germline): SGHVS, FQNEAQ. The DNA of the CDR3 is TGTGCCAGCAGCAAGGGGATTACCTACGAGCAGTACTTC. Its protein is CASSKGITYEQYF.

The CDR3 here is CASMDSTNYGYTF. CDR3 DNA: TGCGCCAGCATGGACAGTACTAACTATGGCTACACCTTC. The rearrangement links TRBV5-1 to TRBJ1-2; tentatively, D is TRBD1 (6 bases). V lost 6 bases and J 0 bases, leaving 9 bases between the germline ends. CDR1 SGHRS and CDR2 YFSETQ come from the germline V gene. This CDR3 contains 13 residues.

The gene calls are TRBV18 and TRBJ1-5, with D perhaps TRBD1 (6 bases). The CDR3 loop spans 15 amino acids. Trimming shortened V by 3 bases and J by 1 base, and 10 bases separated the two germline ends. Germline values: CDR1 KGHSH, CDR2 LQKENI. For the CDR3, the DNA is TGTGCCAGCTCACCCGTTACAGGGAGCAATCAGCCCCAGCATTTT. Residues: CASSPVTGSNQPQHF.